This entry is about one T cell receptor (beta chain). This CDR3 is 13 amino acids long. Germline V gene sequence: CDR1 LGHNA, CDR2 YSLEER. Trimming cost V 5 bases and J 5 bases; bases outside gene matches: 3. The data were taken from a study of Ad26.COV2.S vaccination and SARS-CoV-2 variants. Measured with immunoSEQ multiplex PCR; TCRdb has only the in-frame clones, and not every one. This sample has a few hundred thousand clones, with over 75% found just once. Treatment here: about 20 received Ad26.COV2.S at low or high dose, single or two shots; roughly five received placebo; per-sample allocation not given. Sampling took place 63 days after the first vaccine or placebo injection. Boston hosted the donor, who was an adult aged 18-55 years.

The rearrangement joins TRBV4-3 to TRBJ1-1; 9 bases agree with TRBD1. The sample consisted of peripheral blood, taken in a trial of Ad26.COV2.S vaccine versus placebo. This TCR was sampled from a person between 18 and 65 years old who received the Ad26.COV2.S COVID-19 vaccine or a placebo. The CDR3 sequence is CASSWTGDTEAFF. The CDR3 region has the DNA TGCGCCAGCAGCTGGACAGGGGATACTGAAGCTTTCTTT.